Below, 2 T cell receptor beta chains from the same sample are listed, as sequenced in a study of blood T cells in healthy people across ages. Using a J-beta primer mix together with a sample-barcoded 5' primer, a second PCR was run for roughly 6 to 12 cycles. Each CDR3 protein is one row after TCRdb ran MiXCR on the 5' RACE reads. The sample yields hundreds of thousands of distinct CDR3 sequences, 35% to 40% seen once. The sequenced sample was blood. The receptor source for this set is a man aged 18 to 30 in good health.

V is TRBV9 and J is TRBJ1-1; weak D call: TRBD1 (6 bases). The V gene's germline CDR1 is SGDLS and CDR2 YYNGEE. There are 13 residues in the CDR3. With 3 bases removed from V and 5 bases from J, the gap between germline ends came to 11 bases. In DNA, the CDR3 is TGTGCCAGCAGCGAGGGGGGCAGAACTGAAGCTTTCTTT. This sequence encodes CASSEGGRTEAFF.

The rearrangement links TRBV12-3 or TRBV12-4 to TRBJ1-1; 9 bases fit TRBD1. The trim removed 6 bases at V and 5 bases at J, leaving 7 bases unmatched. This CDR3 contains 14 residues. Here the CDR3 reads CASSQTGGWTEAFF. The CDR3, as DNA: TGTGCCAGCAGCCAAACAGGGGGCTGGACTGAAGCTTTCTTT.